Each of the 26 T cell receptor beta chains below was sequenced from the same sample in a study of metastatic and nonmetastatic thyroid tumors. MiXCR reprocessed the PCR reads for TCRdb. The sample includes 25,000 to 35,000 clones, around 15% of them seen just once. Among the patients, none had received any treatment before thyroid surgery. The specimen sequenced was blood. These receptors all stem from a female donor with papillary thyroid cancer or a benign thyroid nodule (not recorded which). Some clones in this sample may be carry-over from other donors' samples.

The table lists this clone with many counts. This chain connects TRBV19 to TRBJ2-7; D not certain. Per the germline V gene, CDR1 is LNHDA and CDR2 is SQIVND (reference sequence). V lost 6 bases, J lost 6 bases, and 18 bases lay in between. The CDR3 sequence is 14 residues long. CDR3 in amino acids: CASSQLVDFGEQYF. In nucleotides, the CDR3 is TGTGCCAGTAGCCAATTGGTTGATTTCGGCGAGCAGTACTTC. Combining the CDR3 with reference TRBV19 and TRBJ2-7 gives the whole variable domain DGGITQSPKYLFRKEGQNVTLSCEQNLNHDAMYWYRQDPGQGLRLIYYSQIVNDFQKGDIAEGYSVSREKKESFPLTVTSAQKNPTAFYLCASSQLVDFGEQYFGPGTRLTVT.

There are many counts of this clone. CDR3: CASSQQGYGQYF. In nucleotides, the CDR3 is TGTGCCAGCAGCCAACAGGGATATGGGCAGTACTTC. The chain is built from TRBV11-1 and TRBJ2-7; TRBD1 might be the D (6 bases). Per germline, CDR1 SGHAT and CDR2 FQDESV (reference sequence). The V gene lost 5 bases and the J gene lost 9 bases, with 14 bases spanning the gap. CDR3 size: 12 residues.

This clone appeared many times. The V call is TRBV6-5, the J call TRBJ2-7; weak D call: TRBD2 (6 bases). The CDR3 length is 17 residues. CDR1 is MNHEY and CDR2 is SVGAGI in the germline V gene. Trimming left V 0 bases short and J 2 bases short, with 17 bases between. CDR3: CASSYSIGGAQTYEQYF. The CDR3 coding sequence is TGTGCCAGCAGTTACTCAATCGGCGGGGCACAAACCTACGAGCAGTACTTC.

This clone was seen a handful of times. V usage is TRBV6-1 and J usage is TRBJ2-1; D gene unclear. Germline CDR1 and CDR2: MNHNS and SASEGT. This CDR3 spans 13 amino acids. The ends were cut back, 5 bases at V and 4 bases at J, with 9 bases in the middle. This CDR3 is CASSLRRYNEQFF. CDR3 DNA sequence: TGTGCCAGCAGTCTCCGTAGGTACAATGAGCAGTTCTTC.

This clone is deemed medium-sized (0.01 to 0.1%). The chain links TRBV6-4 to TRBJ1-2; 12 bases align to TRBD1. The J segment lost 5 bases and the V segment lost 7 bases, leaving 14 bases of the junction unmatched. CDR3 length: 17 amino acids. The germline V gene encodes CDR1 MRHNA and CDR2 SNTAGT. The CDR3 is CASTRIGRDRGLYGYTF. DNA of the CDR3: TGTGCCAGCACCCGAATCGGCCGGGACAGGGGGCTTTATGGCTACACCTTC.

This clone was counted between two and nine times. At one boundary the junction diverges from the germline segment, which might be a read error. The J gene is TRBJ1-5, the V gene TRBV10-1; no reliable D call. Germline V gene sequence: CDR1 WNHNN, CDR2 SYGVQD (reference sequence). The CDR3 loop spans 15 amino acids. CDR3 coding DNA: TGCGCCAGCAGTGAGTCGGGTGGGAGCCATCAGCCCCAGCCTTTT. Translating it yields CASSESGGSHQPQPF.

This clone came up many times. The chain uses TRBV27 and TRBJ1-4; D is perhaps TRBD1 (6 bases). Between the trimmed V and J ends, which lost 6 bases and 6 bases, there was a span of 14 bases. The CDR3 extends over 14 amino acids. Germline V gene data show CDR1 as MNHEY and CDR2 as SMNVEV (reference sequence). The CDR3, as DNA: TGTGCCAGCAGGACGAACAGGGACGATGAAAAACTGTTTTTT. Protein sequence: CASRTNRDDEKLFF.

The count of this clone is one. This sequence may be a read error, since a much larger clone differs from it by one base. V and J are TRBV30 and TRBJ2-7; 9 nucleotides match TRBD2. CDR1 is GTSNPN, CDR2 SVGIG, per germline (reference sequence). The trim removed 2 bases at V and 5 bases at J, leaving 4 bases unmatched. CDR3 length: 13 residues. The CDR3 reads CAWSIWTSDEQYF. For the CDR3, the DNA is TGTGCCTGGAGTATATGGACTAGCGACGAGCAGTACTTC.

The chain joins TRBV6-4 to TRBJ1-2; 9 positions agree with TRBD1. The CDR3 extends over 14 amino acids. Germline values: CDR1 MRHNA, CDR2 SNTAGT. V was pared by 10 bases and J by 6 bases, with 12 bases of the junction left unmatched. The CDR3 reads CATVNRGRIDGYTF. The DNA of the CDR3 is TGTGCCACCGTTAACAGGGGGCGTATTGATGGCTACACCTTC.

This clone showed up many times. This CDR3 reads CASSLGGGQETQYF. In nucleotides, the CDR3 is TGTGCCAGCAGCTTGGGGGGGGGTCAAGAGACCCAGTACTTC. This chain connects TRBV7-3 to TRBJ2-5, with 7 bases lining up with TRBD2. The CDR3 has 14 amino acids. Germline lookup yields CDR1 SGHTA and CDR2 FQGTGA. V was clipped by 3 bases and J by 2 bases; unmatched bases: 3. Drawing the rest from reference TRBV7-3 and TRBJ2-5, the complete variable domain is GAGVSQTPSNKVTEKGKYVELRCDPISGHTALYWYRQSLGQGPEFLIYFQGTGAADDSGLPNDRFFAVRPEGSVSTLKIQRTERGDSAVYLCASSLGGGQETQYFGPGTRLLVL.

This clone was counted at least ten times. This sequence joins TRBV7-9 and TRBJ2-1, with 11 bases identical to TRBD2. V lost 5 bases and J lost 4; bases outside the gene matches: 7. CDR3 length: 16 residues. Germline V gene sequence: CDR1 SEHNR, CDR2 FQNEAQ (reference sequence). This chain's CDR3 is CASSRSLAGGYNEQFF. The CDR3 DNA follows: TGTGCCAGCAGCAGGTCGCTAGCGGGAGGTTACAATGAGCAGTTCTTC.

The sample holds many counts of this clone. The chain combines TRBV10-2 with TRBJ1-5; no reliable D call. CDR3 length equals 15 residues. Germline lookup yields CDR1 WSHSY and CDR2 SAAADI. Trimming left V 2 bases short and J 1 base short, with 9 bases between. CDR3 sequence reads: CASSEAYLSNQPQHF. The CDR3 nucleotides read TGCGCCAGCAGTGAGGCCTACTTGAGCAATCAGCCCCAGCATTTT.

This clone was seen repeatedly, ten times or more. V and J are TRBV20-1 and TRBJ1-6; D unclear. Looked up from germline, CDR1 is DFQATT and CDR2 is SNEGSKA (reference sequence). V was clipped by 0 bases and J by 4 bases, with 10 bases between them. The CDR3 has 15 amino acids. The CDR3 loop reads CSARDLTDYNSPLHF. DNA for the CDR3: TGCAGTGCTAGAGATCTAACAGATTATAATTCACCCCTCCACTTT.

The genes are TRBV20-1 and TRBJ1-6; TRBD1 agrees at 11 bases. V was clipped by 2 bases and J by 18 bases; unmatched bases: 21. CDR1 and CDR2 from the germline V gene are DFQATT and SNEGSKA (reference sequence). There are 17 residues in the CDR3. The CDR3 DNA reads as TGCAGTGCTAGACCTGGACAGGGGGCTAACTATAATTCACCCACCCACTTT. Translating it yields CSARPGQGANYNSPTHF.

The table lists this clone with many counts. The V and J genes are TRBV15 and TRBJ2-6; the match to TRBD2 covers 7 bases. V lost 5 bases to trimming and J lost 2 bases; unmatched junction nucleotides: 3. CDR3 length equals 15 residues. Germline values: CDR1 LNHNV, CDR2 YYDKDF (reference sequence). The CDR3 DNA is TGTGCCACCAGCGGGAGGGTGCCTGGGGCCAACGTCCTGACTTTC. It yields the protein CATSGRVPGANVLTF.

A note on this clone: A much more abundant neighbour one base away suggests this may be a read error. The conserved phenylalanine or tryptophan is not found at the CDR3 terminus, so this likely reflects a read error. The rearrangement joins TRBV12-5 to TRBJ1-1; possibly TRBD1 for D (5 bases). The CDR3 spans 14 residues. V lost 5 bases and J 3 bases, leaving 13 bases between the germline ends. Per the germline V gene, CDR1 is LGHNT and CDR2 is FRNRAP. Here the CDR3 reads CASGPPGEYTEAFL. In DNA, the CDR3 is TGTGCTAGTGGTCCCCCGGGGGAGTACACTGAAGCTTTCCTT.

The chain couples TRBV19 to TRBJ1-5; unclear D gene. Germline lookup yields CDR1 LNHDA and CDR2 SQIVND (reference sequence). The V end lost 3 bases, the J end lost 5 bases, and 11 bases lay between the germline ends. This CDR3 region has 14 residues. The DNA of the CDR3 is TGTGCCAGTAGTATGGGCAGGCTATATCAGCCCCAGCATTTT. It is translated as CASSMGRLYQPQHF.

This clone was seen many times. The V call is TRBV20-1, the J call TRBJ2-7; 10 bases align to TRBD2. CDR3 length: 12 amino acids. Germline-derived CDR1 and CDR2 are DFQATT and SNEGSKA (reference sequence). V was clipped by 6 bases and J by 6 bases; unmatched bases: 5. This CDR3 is CSAWLAGVEQYF. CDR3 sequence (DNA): TGCAGTGCGTGGCTAGCGGGAGTCGAGCAGTACTTC.

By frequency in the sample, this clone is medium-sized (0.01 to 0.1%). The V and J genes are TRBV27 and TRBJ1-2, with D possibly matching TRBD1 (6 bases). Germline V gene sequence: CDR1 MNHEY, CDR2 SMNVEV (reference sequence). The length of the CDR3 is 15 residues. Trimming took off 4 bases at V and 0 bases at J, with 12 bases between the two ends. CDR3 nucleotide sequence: TGTGCCAGCAGTTCTCGAGCAGGGGCTAACTATGGCTACACCTTC. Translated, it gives CASSSRAGANYGYTF.

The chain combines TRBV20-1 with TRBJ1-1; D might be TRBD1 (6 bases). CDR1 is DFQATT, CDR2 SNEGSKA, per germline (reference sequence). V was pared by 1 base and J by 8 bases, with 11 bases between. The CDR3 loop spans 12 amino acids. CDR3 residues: CSARAGGGEAFF. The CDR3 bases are TGCAGTGCTAGAGCCGGGGGCGGGGAAGCTTTCTTT.

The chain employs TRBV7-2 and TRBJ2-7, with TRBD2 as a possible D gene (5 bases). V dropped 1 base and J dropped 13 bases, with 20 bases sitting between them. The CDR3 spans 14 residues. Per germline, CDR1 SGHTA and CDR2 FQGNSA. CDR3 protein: CASSLEASSYDHYF. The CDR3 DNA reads TGTGCCAGCAGCTTAGAGGCTAGCTCCTACGATCATTACTTC.

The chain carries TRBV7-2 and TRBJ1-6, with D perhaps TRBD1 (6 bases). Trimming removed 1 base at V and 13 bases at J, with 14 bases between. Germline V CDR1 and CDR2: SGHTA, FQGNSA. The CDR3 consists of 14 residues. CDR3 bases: TGTGCCAGCAGCTTAGGACAGGATTTGGGGCCCCTCCACTTT. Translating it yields CASSLGQDLGPLHF.

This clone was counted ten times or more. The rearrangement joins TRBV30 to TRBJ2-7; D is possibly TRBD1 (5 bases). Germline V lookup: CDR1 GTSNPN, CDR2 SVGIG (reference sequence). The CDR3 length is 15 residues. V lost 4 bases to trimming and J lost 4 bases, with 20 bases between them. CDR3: CAWKPPQAALYEQYF. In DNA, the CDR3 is TGTGCCTGGAAGCCCCCACAGGCGGCGCTTTACGAGCAGTACTTC.

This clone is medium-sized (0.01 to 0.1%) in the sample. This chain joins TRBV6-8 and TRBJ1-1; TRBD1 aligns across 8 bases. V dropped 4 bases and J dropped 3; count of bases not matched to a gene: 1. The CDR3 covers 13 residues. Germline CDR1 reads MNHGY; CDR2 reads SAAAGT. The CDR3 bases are TGTGCCAGCAGTTTGACAGGGGACACTGAAGCTTTCTTT. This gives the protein CASSLTGDTEAFF.

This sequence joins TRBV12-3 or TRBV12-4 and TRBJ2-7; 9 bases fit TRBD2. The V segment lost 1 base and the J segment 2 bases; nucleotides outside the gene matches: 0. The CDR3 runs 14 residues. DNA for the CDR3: TGTGCCAGCAGTTTAGGGACTAGCGCCTACGAGCAGTACTTC. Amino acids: CASSLGTSAYEQYF.

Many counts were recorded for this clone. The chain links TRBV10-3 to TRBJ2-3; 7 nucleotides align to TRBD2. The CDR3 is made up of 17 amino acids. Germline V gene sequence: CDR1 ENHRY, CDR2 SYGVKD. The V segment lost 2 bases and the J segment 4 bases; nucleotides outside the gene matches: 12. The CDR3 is CAISEGRGTGKADTQYF. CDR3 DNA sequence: TGTGCCATCAGTGAGGGGAGGGGAACAGGAAAAGCAGATACGCAGTATTTT.